This entry lists 23 T cell receptor beta chains sequenced from one sample in a study of response to subunit inactivated influenza vaccine. MiXCR was run by TCRdb on the RT-PCR reads, yielding one entry per CDR3 protein. The sample has 500,000 to 550,000 distinct CDR3 sequences, 20% to 25% seen once. These data were also filed under a second study, of T cells expressing NK-cell markers. Per that study: The TCR beta cDNA came from 5'RACE template switching with UMIs.

The sample was CD4+ T cells sorted from PBMCs, taken about 12 days after vaccination. All receptors derive from a man over 45 who received an inactivated influenza vaccine.

V gene TRBV9 combines with J gene TRBJ1-4, with D unresolved. This CDR3 spans 16 amino acids. Germline lookup yields CDR1 SGDLS and CDR2 YYNGEE. The V and J ends lost 4 bases and 7 bases respectively, with 20 bases between them. CDR3 nucleotides: TGTGCCAGCAGCCCGACCAGTCGACCGGGAGGTGAAAAACTGTTTTTT. Amino acids: CASSPTSRPGGEKLFF.

The table lists this clonotype with a few counts. The chain recombines TRBV20-1 with TRBJ1-5, with D uncertain. The CDR3 runs to 12 residues. The germline CDR1 and CDR2 sequences are DFQATT and SNEGSKA (reference sequence). The V and J ends lost 2 bases and 11 bases respectively, with 13 bases between them. CDR3: CSARTASSAQHF. CDR3 DNA: TGCAGTGCTAGAACGGCGTCATCGGCCCAGCATTTT.

The V call is TRBV20-1, the J call TRBJ2-7, with 14 bases matching TRBD2. The V gene's germline CDR1 is DFQATT and CDR2 SNEGSKA (reference sequence). V lost 6 bases to trimming and J lost 4 bases; unmatched junction nucleotides: 8. The CDR3 extends over 15 amino acids. CDR3 residues: CSAPGLAGGFYEQYF. The DNA of the CDR3 is TGCAGTGCACCCGGACTAGCGGGGGGTTTTTACGAGCAGTACTTC.

This clonotype was seen more than once but under ten times. This chain connects TRBV10-3 to TRBJ2-2; 8 bases agree with TRBD2. Germline lookup yields CDR1 ENHRY and CDR2 SYGVKD. Trimming removed 6 bases from V and 5 bases from J; junction bases left unmatched: 8. This CDR3 has 15 residues. Here the CDR3 reads CAIRKAGGGTGELFF. Here the CDR3 DNA reads TGTGCCATCAGGAAGGCGGGGGGAGGAACCGGGGAGCTGTTTTTT.

V usage is TRBV5-1 and J usage is TRBJ2-3; D is unresolved. The CDR3 covers 14 residues. CDR1 and CDR2 (germline): SGHRS, YFSETQ. As DNA, the CDR3 is TGCGCAGCAGCTTCTGGGCTTGGGACAGATACGCAGTATTTT. Encoded protein: CAAASGLGTDTQYF. Drawing the rest from reference TRBV5-1 and TRBJ2-3, the complete variable domain is KAGVTQTPRYLIKTRGQQVTLSCSPISGHRSVSWYQQTPGQGLQFLFEYFSETQRNKGNFPGRFSGRQFSNSRSEMNVSTLELGDSALYLCAAASGLGTDTQYFGPGTRLTVL.

The V call is TRBV5-5, the J call TRBJ2-1; 10 positions match TRBD2. Germline loops: CDR1 SGHKS, CDR2 YYEKEE (reference sequence). This CDR3 has 14 amino acids. After removal of 7 bases from V and 10 bases from J, the junction contained 11 bases not matched to a gene. CDR3: CASELAGARGEQFF. CDR3 DNA sequence: TGTGCCAGCGAGCTAGCGGGAGCGCGCGGGGAGCAGTTCTTC.

With regard to this clonotype: At one end, the junction sequence differs from germline, possibly due to a read error. The V call is TRBV28, the J call TRBJ1-2, with TRBD1 as a possible D gene (5 bases). Germline loops: CDR1 MDHEN, CDR2 SYDVKM. The CDR3 covers 15 residues. The CDR3: CASSTRRQGAYCYTF. DNA for the CDR3: TGTGCCAGCAGTACCCGCCGTCAAGGGGCCTATTGCTACACCTTC.

The table lists this clonotype with a few counts. J is TRBJ1-2 and V is TRBV28; D gene uncertain. The V end lost 5 bases, the J end lost 8 bases, and 15 bases lay between the germline ends. CDR3 length: 13 residues. Germline lookup yields CDR1 MDHEN and CDR2 SYDVKM. As DNA, the CDR3 is TGTGCCAGCAGTGATTACACCTTCCCCGGCTACACCTTC. Protein sequence: CASSDYTFPGYTF.

The V gene is TRBV27, the J gene TRBJ1-2; 11 bases align to TRBD1. Germline assignment: CDR1 MNHEY and CDR2 SMNVEV (reference sequence). CDR3 length: 15 residues. V trimming: 3 bases; J trimming: 4 bases; junction bases outside the gene matches: 4. CDR3 protein: CASSFGQGAIYGYTF. Here the CDR3 DNA reads TGTGCCAGCAGTTTCGGACAGGGGGCGATCTATGGCTACACCTTC.

This clonotype was recorded once. The chain combines TRBV28 with TRBJ2-1, with 16 bases aligning to TRBD2. This CDR3 comprises 21 residues. V shed 4 bases and J 0 bases; nucleotides not matched to a gene: 12. Looked up from germline, CDR1 is MDHEN and CDR2 is SYDVKM. CDR3 DNA sequence: TGTGCCAGCAGTTCCCTCCCGGGACTAGCGGGAGGGCGGGGCTCCTACAATGAGCAGTTCTTC. It yields the protein CASSSLPGLAGGRGSYNEQFF. Filled out from reference TRBV28 and TRBJ2-1, the complete variable domain reads DVKVTQSSRYLVKRTGEKVFLECVQDMDHENMFWYRQDPGLGLRLIYFSYDVKMKEKGDIPEGYSVSREKKERFSLILESASTNQTSMYLCASSSLPGLAGGRGSYNEQFFGPGTRLTVL.

The rearrangement uses TRBV7-2 and TRBJ2-2; unclear D gene. Germline V lookup: CDR1 SGHTA, CDR2 FQGNSA. The CDR3 sequence is 13 residues long. V was pared by 7 bases and J by 7 bases, with 13 bases between. The CDR3 loop is CASNQDGVGELFF. DNA of the CDR3: TGTGCCAGCAACCAGGATGGTGTCGGGGAGCTGTTTTTT.

In this sample, this clonotype turned up a few times. This chain joins TRBV2 and TRBJ1-5; 11 bases match TRBD1. Germline V lookup: CDR1 SNHLY, CDR2 FYNNEI. J lost 7 bases, V lost 6 bases, and 5 bases had no gene match. There are 14 residues in the CDR3. CDR3 loop: CASSPGTGGQPQHF. DNA for the CDR3: TGTGCCAGCAGCCCCGGGACAGGGGGACAGCCCCAGCATTTT.

The chain links TRBV24-1 to TRBJ2-5; 11 bases agree with TRBD2. This CDR3 spans 15 amino acids. From germline, CDR1 is KGHDR and CDR2 SFDVKD. V lost 4 bases and J lost 4; bases outside the gene matches: 4. The DNA for the CDR3 is TGTGCCACCAGTGACCGCGGACTAGCGGGAGAGACCCAGTACTTC. This translates into CATSDRGLAGETQYF.

In DNA form, the CDR3 reads TGTGCCAGCAGCCCAAGGGGACTAATTATTTACGAGCAGTACTTC. Translating gives CASSPRGLIIYEQYF. This chain joins TRBV7-8 and TRBJ2-7, with TRBD2 matching over 7 bases. Germline lookup yields CDR1 SGHVS and CDR2 FQNEAQ. V lost 5 bases, J lost 4 bases, and 11 bases stayed unmatched. This CDR3 spans 15 amino acids. The variable domain in full, with the rest retrieved from reference TRBV7-8 and TRBJ2-7, is GAGVSQSPRYKVAKRGQDVALRCDPISGHVSLFWYQQALGQGPEFLTYFQNEAQLDKSGLPSDRFFAERPEGSVSTLKIQRTQQEDSAVYLCASSPRGLIIYEQYFGPGTRLTVT.

The chain has TRBV24-1 and TRBJ2-3; TRBD1 might be the D (5 bases). The V and J ends lost 1 base and 1 base respectively, with 11 bases between them. There are 16 residues in the CDR3. Germline loops: CDR1 KGHDR, CDR2 SFDVKD. The CDR3 protein is CATSDLGETGTDTQYF. The CDR3 DNA reads TGTGCCACCAGTGATTTAGGGGAAACGGGCACAGATACGCAGTATTTT.

This chain connects TRBV28 to TRBJ1-2; the match to TRBD1 covers 10 bases. The CDR3 spans 17 residues. The trim removed 4 bases at V and 4 bases at J, leaving 12 bases unmatched. Germline lookup yields CDR1 MDHEN and CDR2 SYDVKM. The CDR3 sequence: CASSYPPGQGEGYGYTF. CDR3 in DNA: TGTGCCAGCAGTTACCCCCCCGGACAGGGGGAGGGCTATGGCTACACCTTC.

V is TRBV4-2 and J is TRBJ2-1, with D possibly being TRBD1 or TRBD2 (6 bases each). Trimming stripped 5 bases from V and 1 base from J, with 12 bases between. This CDR3 region has 15 residues. Germline-derived CDR1 and CDR2 are LGHNA and YNFKEQ. CDR3 amino acids: CASSGEGGSYNEQFF. CDR3 nucleotides: TGTGCCAGCAGCGGAGAGGGGGGTTCCTACAATGAGCAGTTCTTC.

The table lists this clonotype with many counts. The chain couples TRBV4-2 to TRBJ2-7; 12 bases map to TRBD2. CDR3 size: 17 residues. V was pared by 0 bases and J by 2 bases, with 5 bases of the junction left unmatched. Germline values: CDR1 LGHNA, CDR2 YNFKEQ. The DNA for the CDR3 is TGTGCCAGCAGCCAAGACGCCCCTAGCGGGGGGGCCTACGAGCAGTACTTC. It encodes CASSQDAPSGGAYEQYF.

This clonotype was seen only a few times. The chain uses TRBV20-1 and TRBJ2-1; no firm D call. Germline CDR1 and CDR2: DFQATT and SNEGSKA (reference sequence). This CDR3 spans 12 amino acids. Trimming shortened V by 5 bases and J by 10 bases, and 15 bases separated the two germline ends. The CDR3 bases are TGCAGTGCTGGAAGAGGCCTAACCGAGCAGTTCTTC. Translating gives CSAGRGLTEQFF.

The gene calls are TRBV15 and TRBJ2-5; tentative D call: TRBD1 (6 bases). Germline lookup yields CDR1 LNHNV and CDR2 YYDKDF (reference sequence). V was cut by 5 bases and J by 0 bases, with 13 bases left in between. There are 15 residues in the CDR3. CDR3 nucleotides: TGTGCCACCAGCGGAGGCCAGGGGAACCAAGAGACCCAGTACTTC. It translates to CATSGGQGNQETQYF.

The chain recombines TRBV18 with TRBJ1-5; 11 bases line up with TRBD1. Germline V gene sequence: CDR1 KGHSH, CDR2 LQKENI. J was trimmed by 5 bases and V by 3 bases; bases with no gene match: 9. The CDR3 loop spans 17 amino acids. CDR3 in amino acids: CASSPTPGQGDHQPQHF. In DNA, the CDR3 is TGTGCCAGCTCACCTACTCCGGGACAGGGGGATCATCAGCCCCAGCATTTT.

This clonotype was counted a few times. The rearrangement links TRBV4-2 to TRBJ2-2; D is unresolved. Trimming left V 6 bases short and J 7 bases short, with 12 bases between. Per the germline V gene, CDR1 is LGHNA and CDR2 is YNFKEQ. The CDR3 loop spans 13 amino acids. CDR3 in amino acids: CASRGPSVGELFF. The CDR3 DNA reads as TGTGCCAGCAGAGGACCGTCCGTCGGGGAGCTGTTTTTT.

The chain uses TRBV3-1 and TRBJ2-1; 13 nucleotides line up with TRBD2. The CDR3 loop spans 22 amino acids. Trimming took 2 bases from V and 3 from J; bases not matched to a gene: 19. CDR1 and CDR2 (germline): LGHDT, YNNKEL (reference sequence). CDR3 region: CASSQRVGLLAGGPTNYNEQFF. The CDR3 DNA is TGTGCCAGCAGCCAAAGGGTAGGATTACTAGCGGGAGGGCCCACTAACTACAATGAGCAGTTCTTC.